Given below is one T cell receptor (beta chain) in context. A few counts support this clonotype. Its antigen is currently not known. No qualities accompany the bases; no much larger clone lies one base away. This sample stems from a study of T cells in Graves' hyperthyroidism and ophthalmopathy (dated by TCRdb to about 2019). Regarding the study in general: Peripheral blood was collected at initial diagnosis, before any treatment. To identify distinguishing TCR V-J signatures, a discovery cohort of about a hundred patients was used, comprising 43 with Graves' ophthalmopathy and 57 with stable Graves' hyperthyroidism. Prospective prediction of ophthalmopathy was tested in an independent validation cohort of 18 to 20 hyperthyroidism patients and 15 to 17 patients who later progressed to ophthalmopathy. For training and testing, the 100 or so patients in the discovery cohort were randomly divided in a 7:3 ratio. The study also compared thyroid tissue and blood T-cell repertoires from about six Graves' hyperthyroidism patients. After blood sampling, hyperthyroidism patients were treated with methimazole at a starting dose of 30 mg daily, and ophthalmopathy patients were treated with high-dose intravenous methylprednisolone. According to the paper, TCR Vbeta CDR3 sequencing was carried out on more than 120 peripheral blood samples, which came from approximately 41 ophthalmopathy, 80 or so hyperthyroidism and approximately 17 progressor patients.

The TCR beta CDR3 regions were amplified from RNA transcripts. A first-round RT-PCR of the TCR CDR3 used the HTBI primer set with the Qiagen OneStep RT-PCR kit. Libraries were constructed in a second round of multiplex PCR, after which size selection and purification were performed. Sequencing of the libraries was done on an Illumina HiSeq2000 using paired-end 100 bp reads. As for how the authors treated the data: Raw data were processed with SOAPnuke, discarding reads with adapters, uncalled bases, mean Phred below 15, or no exact constant-primer or identifier match. High-quality paired reads were merged using COPE v1.2.5, and each unique nucleotide sequence was defined as a clonotype. MiTCR v1.1 was used to align the clonotypes against IMGT TRBV, TRBD and TRBJ reference segments. Analysis was restricted to V-J combinations with a frequency above 0.0001, which covered about 99% of repertoires. A TCS score was defined as the ratio between F50 (clonal expansion) and ExV (chaos), using BLOSUM62-based TCRdist between CDR3 peptides within each V-J. Welch's t-statistics and random forest reduced several hundred V-J features to about 13, which were used in a naive Bayes classifier (R e1071). Using fastp at Q25 and MiXCR, TCRdb reprocessed the public reads and kept productive beta chains. Identical CDR3 protein sequences are pooled into one entry, listed with their most common genes and DNA. These V and J calls are TCRdb output, not the study's own analysis. Across this sample there are hundreds of thousands of distinct CDR3 sequences, with about 15% seen only once. The ten largest clones represent around 13% of the sample.

In the ophthalmopathy patients, disease was moderately to severely active, with a Clinical Activity Score of 3 or more, a NOSPECS grade of 4 or more, and a duration of less than 3 months. The study excluded patients with uncontrolled infections, other autoimmune diseases, pregnancy or lactation. Diagnoses were established on the basis of clinical symptoms, serum thyroxine and TRAb, thyroid ultrasound, and orbital computed tomography. PBMCs were isolated from 7.5 to 10 ml of fresh peripheral blood by Ficoll-Paque density gradient centrifugation. Total RNA was extracted using Trizol reagent, and RNA quality was assessed on an Agilent 2100 Bioanalyzer. Summary of the overall study and its limitations: Most expanded thyroid clonotypes (frequency above 0.001) were also found in blood, which suggests that blood repertoires may mirror thyroid immune responses. Sample size was not statistically predetermined, and blinding of investigators to group allocation was not performed. A model built on a 13 V-J signature distinguished ophthalmopathy from stable hyperthyroidism, reaching around 87% sensitivity and 81.08% specificity in cross-validation and 80%/75% in testing. In validation, progression to ophthalmopathy was predicted by the model with around 70% sensitivity and around 75% specificity, a median of about 6.8 months before onset.

Sequencing input: blood. The source is a woman aged 45-65 years with Graves' ophthalmopathy.

Read as DNA, the sequence is TGCAGTGCTAGAGGAGGGGGGGGAGGGCGAAACGGGGAGCTGTTTTTT. This sequence encodes CSARGGGGGRNGELFF. This chain is built from TRBV20-1 and TRBJ2-2; the D gene is perhaps TRBD2, on 7 matching bases. Trimming at the junction amounts to 1 base on V and 7 bases on J, and the germline ends lie 19 bases apart. The CDR3 contains 16 residues, cysteine and phenylalanine counted. Only CDR3 DNA is held: 48 bases, read in frame from base 1. From the germline V gene (reference sequence), CDR1 is DFQATT and CDR2 is SNEGSKA.